The clone carrying this T cell receptor beta chain appeared many times. What it recognizes is unknown. Germline V gives CDR1 MNHEY, CDR2 SMNVEV (reference sequence). There are 20 residues in the CDR3. V lost 5 bases to trimming and J lost 0 bases, with 28 bases between them. Building of the TCR beta libraries involved iRepertoire HTBI primers and Arm-PCR of CDR3 regions. Via MiXCR, TCRdb re-called the multiplex PCR reads, giving one row per CDR3 protein. Of about 310,000 distinct CDR3 sequences detected, around 21% appear once; the ten largest clones hold approximately 53%. These data are taken from a study of regulatory T cells in long-lasting Graves disease. Notes on the study in general: Rather than thyroid tissue, only peripheral blood underwent study.

Time point noted: persistent/refractory GD, antithyroid drugs over 5 years with positive TRAb. TCR sequences were obtained from RNA taken from PBMCs. The receptor was derived from a female donor with Graves disease. The sample consisted of peripheral blood mononuclear cells (PBMCs), taken when the disease was refractory, from a patient treated with antithyroid drugs. This chain joins TRBV27 and TRBJ2-5, with D possibly being TRBD2 (6 bases). CDR3 sequence (DNA): TGTGCCAGCAGTACCCTGGGACTCAGAGTGGTTGAGACGTACCAAGAGACCCAGTACTTC. Protein: CASSTLGLRVVETYQETQYF.